This TCR beta chain was sequenced for a study of T-cell reconstitution after alpha-beta-depleted transplantation in children. Study-wide results and caveats: Surviving thymic progenitors and recipient T cells were the source of high TCRbeta diversity at day 60 in some patients. Approximately two months post-transplant, alpha-beta T cells reportedly originated from several hundred expanded graft clones.

On this clonotype itself: Its antigen is undetermined.

V lost 6 bases and J 4 bases, leaving 24 bases between the germline ends. CDR1 is MDHEN, CDR2 SYDVKM, per germline. The CDR3 has 17 residues. Unique molecular identifiers were incorporated when the TCRbeta library was constructed. TCRdb analysed the PCR reads with MiXCR anew, one entry per CDR3 protein. The table lists fewer than 550,000 distinct CDR3 sequences, about 10% of them singletons. The rearrangement uses TRBV28 and TRBJ1-1; a possible D gene is TRBD1 (5 bases). The sample here was PBMCs, mostly from graft donor cells, taken 180 days after TCRalphabeta/CD19-depleted stem cell transplant. The TCR comes from a female patient aged 2-9 years who had a stem cell transplant for aplastic anemia, so the T cells may come from the graft donor. The CDR3 sequence is CASREEKIGIGATEAFF. CDR3 DNA sequence: TGTGCCAGCAGGGAAGAAAAGATAGGTATAGGGGCCACTGAAGCTTTCTTT.